This is a list of T cell receptor beta chains from one sample in a study of identical twins. TCRdb analysed the 5' RACE reads with MiXCR anew, one entry per CDR3 protein. Found here are approximately 230,000 distinct CDR3 sequences, 5.5% to 7.5% of them singletons; the top ten hold roughly 15%. These data were also reused for a study on T cells expressing NK-cell markers.

Sequencing used CD8+ T cells sorted from blood. The receptors originated from a woman aged 18-29 years in good health. Both conserved end residues are part of each CDR3. D genes are given only for firm matches. Size tells how often a clone was seen (once, few, many) or the class of an expanded clone, and some rows leave it out.

>TRBJ2-1|TRBD2|few|TRBV9
TGTGCCAGCAGCACTAGCGATGAGCAGTTCTTC
CASSTSDEQFF
>TRBJ2-5|TRBD2|few|TRBV20-1
TGCAGTGCTAGCGAGCAGGGACTAGCGGGAGTCAGCCAAGAGACCCAGTACTTC
CSASEQGLAGVSQETQYF
>TRBJ2-4|.|few|TRBV9
TGTGCCAGCAGCGCAAGTGGGGTTATGGTTGACATTCAGTACTTC
CASSASGVMVDIQYF
>TRBJ1-5|.|.|TRBV7-8
TGTGCCAGCAGCTTTCTATCGCGGCCAGCCGATCAGCCCCAGCATTTT
CASSFLSRPADQPQHF
>TRBJ2-5|.|many|TRBV5-5
TGTGCCAGCAGCTTGACGACATCCCTTATGACCCAGTACTTC
CASSLTTSLMTQYF
>TRBJ2-5|.|.|TRBV28
TGTGCCAGCAGTTACTCTTGGGGCAGGGCCCAAGAGACCCAGTACTTC
CASSYSWGRAQETQYF
>TRBJ1-4|.|few|TRBV27
TGTGCCAGCAGTTTACAGGGCACGGCTGAAAAACTGTTTTTT
CASSLQGTAEKLFF
>TRBJ2-1|.|many|TRBV10-2
TGCGCCAGCAGTGATGGGACCCTATCCTACAATGAGCAGTTCTTC
CASSDGTLSYNEQFF
>TRBJ2-7|.|many|TRBV27
TGTGCCAGCCGGGCCCGGGTAAGGGACGAGCAGTACTTC
CASRARVRDEQYF
>TRBJ2-7|TRBD1|.|TRBV28
TGTGCCAGCAAGGGGGCCCCCCTCGAGCAGTACTTC
CASKGAPLEQYF
>TRBJ2-2|TRBD1|few|TRBV7-9
TGTGCCAGCAGCCACCGGGACAGGGGAACGACCGGGGAGCTGTTTTTT
CASSHRDRGTTGELFF
>TRBJ2-5|TRBD2|.|TRBV18
TGTGCCAGCTCACAGACTAGCGGGAGAGAGACCCAGTACTTC
CASSQTSGRETQYF
>TRBJ1-1|.|many|TRBV6-5
TGTGCCAGCAGATTCCATGGGGAAGCAGCTTTCTTT
CASRFHGEAAFF
>TRBJ2-1|.|few|TRBV10-2
TGCGCCAGCGGGGACCGGGACCCCCGAGATGAGCAGTTCTTC
CASGDRDPRDEQFF
>TRBJ1-1|TRBD1|few|TRBV29-1
TGCAGCGTTGAGGCCCAGGGGGTAAAAGCTTTCTTT
CSVEAQGVKAFF
>TRBJ2-1|.|.|TRBV27
TGTGCCAGCAGTTTCAGGGTTACTGAGCAGTTCTTC
CASSFRVTEQFF
>TRBJ1-1|.|.|TRBV12-3/TRBV12-4
TGTGCCAGCAGCTGGGGCGGTGACACTGAAGCTTTCTTT
CASSWGGDTEAFF
>TRBJ2-7|.|few|TRBV4-2
TGTGCCAGCAGCCAACGACCGGAGGGCTCCTACGAGCAGTACTTC
CASSQRPEGSYEQYF
>TRBJ2-2|.|.|TRBV2
TGTGCCAGCAGAACCCCCTCCGGCGGCCCGAACACCGGGGAGCTGTTTTTT
CASRTPSGGPNTGELFF
>TRBJ2-4|.|many|TRBV15
TGTGCCACCAGCAGAATATTACAGGTAGCCAAAAACATTCAGTACTTC
CATSRILQVAKNIQYF
>TRBJ2-3|TRBD2|few|TRBV20-1
TGCAGTGCTAGAGTGATGCGGGAGGGCCTGCTTGGTACGCAGTATTTT
CSARVMREGLLGTQYF
>TRBJ2-1|.|many|TRBV20-1
TGCAGTGCACCCGGACCGAACACCCGCTACAATGAGCAGTTCTTC
CSAPGPNTRYNEQFF
>TRBJ2-7|TRBD1|few|TRBV5-1
TGCGCCAGCAGCCTAAATCCGGGACAGGTAGGTTACGAGCAGTACTTC
CASSLNPGQVGYEQYF
>TRBJ2-2|.|.|TRBV20-1
TGCAGTGCTAGAGATTTCCCAGGGAACACCGGGGAGCTGTTTTTT
CSARDFPGNTGELFF
>TRBJ2-7|.|few|TRBV19
TGTGCCAGTAGTATTCTGGGGGCCGAGCAGTACTTC
CASSILGAEQYF
>TRBJ2-5|TRBD2|.|TRBV4-1
TGCGCCAGCAGCCTCAACCCGCCTAGCGGGGAAGAGACCCAGTACTTC
CASSLNPPSGEETQYF
>TRBJ2-3|TRBD2|few|TRBV20-1
TGCAGTGCTAGAGATGCAGCGGGAGGGCCAGATACGCAGTATTTT
CSARDAAGGPDTQYF
>TRBJ1-4|TRBD1|.|TRBV6-5
TGTGCCAGCAGTTACTCGCTCGGACAGGGAGAGGAACTGTTTTTT
CASSYSLGQGEELFF
>TRBJ2-3|TRBD2|many|TRBV3-1
TGTGCCAGCAGCCAAGAGTGGCTAGCGGGGAGCACAGATACGCAGTATTTT
CASSQEWLAGSTDTQYF
>TRBJ1-4|.|many|TRBV29-1
TGCAGCGTTGGGCAAACGAAAGACGAACTGTTTTTT
CSVGQTKDELFF